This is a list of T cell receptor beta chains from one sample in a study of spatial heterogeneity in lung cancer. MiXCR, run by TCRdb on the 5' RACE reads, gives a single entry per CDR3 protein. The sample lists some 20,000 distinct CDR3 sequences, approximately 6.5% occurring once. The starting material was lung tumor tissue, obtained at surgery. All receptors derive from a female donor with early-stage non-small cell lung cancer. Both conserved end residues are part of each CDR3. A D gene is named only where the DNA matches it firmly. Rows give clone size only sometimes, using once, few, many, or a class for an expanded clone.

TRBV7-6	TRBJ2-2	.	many	TGTGCCAGCAGCTTGGACAGCAACACCGGGGAGCTGTTTTTT	CASSLDSNTGELFF
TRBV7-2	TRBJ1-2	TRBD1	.	TGTGCCAGCAGCGTTAGCCGCGTGGACAGGGGGAGGAATGGCTACACCTTC	CASSVSRVDRGRNGYTF
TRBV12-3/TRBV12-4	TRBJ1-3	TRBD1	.	TGTGCCAGCAGCCCAGGGACAGGGGGCAAAAACACCATATATTTT	CASSPGTGGKNTIYF
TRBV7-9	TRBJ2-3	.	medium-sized	TGTGCCAGCAGCTTTCCGACTAGCACAGATACGCAGTATTTT	CASSFPTSTDTQYF
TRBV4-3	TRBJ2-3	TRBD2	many	TGCGCCAGCAGCCAAGCGGGGGGGCCGACAGATACGCAGTATTTT	CASSQAGGPTDTQYF
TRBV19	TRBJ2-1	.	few	TGTGCCAGTAGTATTGTGCGGGACTCTGAGCAGTTCTTC	CASSIVRDSEQFF
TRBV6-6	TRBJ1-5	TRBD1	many	TGTGCCAGCAGTTATCCCGGACAGGGGACCGTTAATCAGCCCCAGCATTTT	CASSYPGQGTVNQPQHF
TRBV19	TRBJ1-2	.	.	TGTGCCAGCCTCTCGCCATTTTGGGGCTACACCTTC	CASLSPFWGYTF
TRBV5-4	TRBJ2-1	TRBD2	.	TGTGCCAGCAGATCCGGGACTAGCGGGAACAATGAGCAGTTCTTC	CASRSGTSGNNEQFF
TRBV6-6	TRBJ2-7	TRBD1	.	TGTGCCAGCAGTTACTCTGGACAGGGCTCGTACGAGCAGTACTTC	CASSYSGQGSYEQYF
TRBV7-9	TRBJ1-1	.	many	TGTGCCAGCAGCCCTACCTTTTGGCAGAAAAACACTGAAGCTTTCTTT	CASSPTFWQKNTEAFF
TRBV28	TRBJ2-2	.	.	TGTGCCAGCAGCAAAACTACCGGGGAGCTGTTTTTT	CASSKTTGELFF
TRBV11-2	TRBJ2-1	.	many	TGTGCCAGCAGCTTAGGGGGAGCCGGAAACAATGAGCAGTTCTTC	CASSLGGAGNNEQFF
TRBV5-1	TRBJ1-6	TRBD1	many	TGCGCCAGCAGCTCCCAGATACCACAGGGGGCCTATAATTCACCCCTCCACTTT	CASSSQIPQGAYNSPLHF
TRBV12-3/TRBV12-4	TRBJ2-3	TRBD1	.	TGTGCCAGCAATCGACAGGGGGCCGATACGCAGTATTTT	CASNRQGADTQYF
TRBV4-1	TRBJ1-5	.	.	TGCGCCAGCAGCCAACCGCCTCCAGAGGGATCCCCTCAATTGGAGCCCCAGCATTTT	CASSQPPPEGSPQLEPQHF
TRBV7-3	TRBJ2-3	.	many	TGTGCCAGCAGCTTACAAGCGGAGAGCACAGATACGCAGTATTTT	CASSLQAESTDTQYF
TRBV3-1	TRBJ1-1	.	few	TGTGCCAGCAGCCATTCCCCTGGGAGGGGATGGGCTTTCTTT	CASSHSPGRGWAFF
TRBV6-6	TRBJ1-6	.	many	TGTGCCAGCAGCCGGTCCGGGGATTCACCCCTCCACTTT	CASSRSGDSPLHF
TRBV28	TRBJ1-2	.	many	TGTGCCAGCAGTTTCCGGGGGAACTATGGCTACACCTTC	CASSFRGNYGYTF
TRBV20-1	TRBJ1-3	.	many	TGCAGTGCGTCGACAGCTGGAAACACCATATATTTT	CSASTAGNTIYF
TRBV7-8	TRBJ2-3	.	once	TGTGCCAGCAGCTTCGAAGGTAGCACAGATACGCAGTATTTT	CASSFEGSTDTQYF
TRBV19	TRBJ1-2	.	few	TGTGCCAGTAGACAGGGTCGGGACTATGGCTACACCTTC	CASRQGRDYGYTF
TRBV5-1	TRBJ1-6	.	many	TGCGCCAGCAGCTTGGAGGCCTCACCCCTCCACTTT	CASSLEASPLHF
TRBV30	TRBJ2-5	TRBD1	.	TGTGCCTGGGACCCCGTCATCAGGGGGTCAGAGACCCAGTACTTC	CAWDPVIRGSETQYF
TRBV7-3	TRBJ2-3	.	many	TGTGCCAGCAGCCAAACTCTCGGAGGGAGTTCAGATACGCAGTATTTT	CASSQTLGGSSDTQYF
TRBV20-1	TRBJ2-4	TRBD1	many	TGCAGTGCGGAGGACAGGAGTCCTATACTAGCCAAAAACATTCAGTACTTC	CSAEDRSPILAKNIQYF
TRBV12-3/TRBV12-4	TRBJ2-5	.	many	TGTGCCAGCAGTTTTAGGGAAACTACCCAAGAGACCCAGTACTTC	CASSFRETTQETQYF
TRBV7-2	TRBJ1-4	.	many	TGTGCCAGCAGCTACAGGGCCTCAACTAATGAAAAACTGTTTTTT	CASSYRASTNEKLFF
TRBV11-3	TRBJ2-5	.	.	TGTGCCAGCAGCTCCGACGGGACCCAGTACTTC	CASSSDGTQYF
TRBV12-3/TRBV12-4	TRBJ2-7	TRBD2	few	TGTGCCAGCAGTCCCGGCGGGCGACTAGCTAACGAGCAGTACTTC	CASSPGGRLANEQYF
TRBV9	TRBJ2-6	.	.	TGTGCCAGCAGCGTCCTCGGGTCTGGGGCCAACGTCCTGACTTTC	CASSVLGSGANVLTF
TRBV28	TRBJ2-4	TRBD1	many	TGTGCCAGCAGCCCGGGACAGGGGCTAACCAAAAACATTCAGTACTTC	CASSPGQGLTKNIQYF
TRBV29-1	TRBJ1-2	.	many	TGCAGCGCTCTGGGGGTCTATGTTGGCTACACCTTC	CSALGVYVGYTF
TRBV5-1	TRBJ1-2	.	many	TGCGCCAGCAGCCTGGGGGCTGGCTACACCTTC	CASSLGAGYTF
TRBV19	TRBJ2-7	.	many	TGTGCCAGTGGGGGGACAAGGGAAGGCGAGCAGTACTTC	CASGGTREGEQYF
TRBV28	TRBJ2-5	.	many	TGTGCCAGCAGTTCCCCCCGTCGGGGTAGCGAGACCCAGTACTTC	CASSSPRRGSETQYF
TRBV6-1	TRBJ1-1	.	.	TGTGCCAGCAGTGAAAGGAGGGGGACTGAAGCTTTCTTT	CASSERRGTEAFF
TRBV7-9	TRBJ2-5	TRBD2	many	TGTGCCAGCAGCCCGGGACTAGCGGGGGGGCTTGAGACCCAGTACTTC	CASSPGLAGGLETQYF
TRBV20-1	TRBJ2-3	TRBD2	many	TGCAGTGCGAGCCTTTCTAGCGGGGGGTACACAGATACGCAGTATTTT	CSASLSSGGYTDTQYF
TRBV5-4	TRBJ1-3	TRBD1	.	TGTGCCAGCACCTCAGGGACAGGGGGAGGAAACACCATATATTTT	CASTSGTGGGNTIYF
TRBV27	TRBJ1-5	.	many	TGTGCCAGCAGTCCCCGCGGAATGACAGTCCGAAACCAGCCCCAGCATTTT	CASSPRGMTVRNQPQHF
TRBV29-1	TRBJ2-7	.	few	TGCAGCGTTGCTACCGGGTTTACCTACGAGCAGTACTTC	CSVATGFTYEQYF